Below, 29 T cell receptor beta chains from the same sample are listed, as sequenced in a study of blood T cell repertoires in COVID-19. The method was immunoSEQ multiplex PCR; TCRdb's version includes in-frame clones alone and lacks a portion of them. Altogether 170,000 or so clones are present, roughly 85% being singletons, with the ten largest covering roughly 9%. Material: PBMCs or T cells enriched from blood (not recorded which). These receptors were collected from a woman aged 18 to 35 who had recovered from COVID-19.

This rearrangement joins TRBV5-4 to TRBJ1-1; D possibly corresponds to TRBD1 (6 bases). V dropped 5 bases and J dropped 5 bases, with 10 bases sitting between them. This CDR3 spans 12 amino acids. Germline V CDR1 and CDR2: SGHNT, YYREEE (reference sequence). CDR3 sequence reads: CASSRTGTEAFF. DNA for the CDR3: TGTGCCAGCAGTAGAACAGGGACTGAAGCTTTCTTT.

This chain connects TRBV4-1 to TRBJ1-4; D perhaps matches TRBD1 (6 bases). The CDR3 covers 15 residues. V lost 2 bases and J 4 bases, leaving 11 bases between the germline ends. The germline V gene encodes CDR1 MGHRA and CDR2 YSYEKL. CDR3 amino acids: CASSQLQGLNEKLFF. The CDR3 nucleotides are TGCGCCAGCAGCCAACTACAGGGCCTTAATGAAAAACTGTTTTTT.

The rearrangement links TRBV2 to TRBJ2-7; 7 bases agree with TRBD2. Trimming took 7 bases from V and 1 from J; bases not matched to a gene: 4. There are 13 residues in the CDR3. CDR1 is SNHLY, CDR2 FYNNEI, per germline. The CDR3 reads CASMGGSSYEQYF. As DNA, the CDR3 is TGTGCCAGCATGGGCGGGAGTTCCTACGAGCAGTACTTC.

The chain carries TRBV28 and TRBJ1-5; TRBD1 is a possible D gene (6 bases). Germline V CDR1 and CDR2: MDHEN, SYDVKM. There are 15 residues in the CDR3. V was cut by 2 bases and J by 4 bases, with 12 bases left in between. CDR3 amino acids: CASSLMGAMNQPQHF. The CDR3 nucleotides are TGTGCCAGCAGTTTAATGGGGGCGATGAATCAGCCCCAGCATTTT.

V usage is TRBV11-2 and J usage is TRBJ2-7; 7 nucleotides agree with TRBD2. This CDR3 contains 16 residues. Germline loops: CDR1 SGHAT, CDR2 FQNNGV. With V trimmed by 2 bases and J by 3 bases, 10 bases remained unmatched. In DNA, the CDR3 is TGTGCCAGCAGCTTATTCATGGCTAGCGGAGACTACGAGCAGTACTTC. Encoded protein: CASSLFMASGDYEQYF.

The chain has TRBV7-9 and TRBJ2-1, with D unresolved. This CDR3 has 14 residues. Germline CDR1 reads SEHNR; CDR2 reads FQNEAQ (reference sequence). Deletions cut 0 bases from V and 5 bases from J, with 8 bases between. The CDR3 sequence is CASSLAHGDNEQFF. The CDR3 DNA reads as TGTGCCAGCAGCTTAGCCCATGGAGACAATGAGCAGTTCTTC.

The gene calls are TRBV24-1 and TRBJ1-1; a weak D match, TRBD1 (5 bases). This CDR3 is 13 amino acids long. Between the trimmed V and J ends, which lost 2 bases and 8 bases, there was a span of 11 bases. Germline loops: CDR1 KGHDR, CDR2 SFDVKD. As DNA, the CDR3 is TGTGCCACCAGTGATTCATTCAGGGCCGAAGCTTTCTTT. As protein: CATSDSFRAEAFF.

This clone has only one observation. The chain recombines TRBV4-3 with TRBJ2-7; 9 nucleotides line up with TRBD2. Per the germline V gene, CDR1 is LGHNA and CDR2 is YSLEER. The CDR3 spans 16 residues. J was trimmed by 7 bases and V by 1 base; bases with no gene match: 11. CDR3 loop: CASSQASSGGPGEQYF. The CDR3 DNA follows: TGCGCCAGCAGCCAAGCGAGTAGCGGGGGACCGGGGGAGCAGTACTTC.

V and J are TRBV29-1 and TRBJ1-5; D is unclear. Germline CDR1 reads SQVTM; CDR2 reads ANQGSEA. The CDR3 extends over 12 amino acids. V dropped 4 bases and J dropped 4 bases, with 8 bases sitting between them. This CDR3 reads CSVVVPNQPQHF. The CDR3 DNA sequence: TGCAGCGTTGTTGTTCCAAATCAGCCCCAGCATTTT.

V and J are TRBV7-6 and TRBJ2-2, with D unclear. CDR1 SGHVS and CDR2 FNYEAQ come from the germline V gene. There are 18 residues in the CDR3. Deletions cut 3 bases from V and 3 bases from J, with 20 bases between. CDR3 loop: CASSLTRPGRQYTGELFF. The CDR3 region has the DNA TGTGCCAGCAGCTTGACACGACCAGGAAGGCAATACACCGGGGAGCTGTTTTTT. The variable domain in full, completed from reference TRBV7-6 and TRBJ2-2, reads GAGVSQSPRYKVTKRGQDVALRCDPISGHVSLYWYRQALGQGPEFLTYFNYEAQQDKSGLPNDRFSAERPEGSISTLTIQRTEQRDSAMYRCASSLTRPGRQYTGELFFGEGSRLTVL.

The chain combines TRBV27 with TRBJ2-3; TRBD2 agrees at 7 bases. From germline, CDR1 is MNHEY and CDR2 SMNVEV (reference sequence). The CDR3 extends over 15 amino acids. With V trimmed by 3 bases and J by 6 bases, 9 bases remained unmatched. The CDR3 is CASSFRGDLGDTQYF. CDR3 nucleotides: TGTGCCAGCAGTTTTCGGGGGGACCTCGGGGATACGCAGTATTTT.

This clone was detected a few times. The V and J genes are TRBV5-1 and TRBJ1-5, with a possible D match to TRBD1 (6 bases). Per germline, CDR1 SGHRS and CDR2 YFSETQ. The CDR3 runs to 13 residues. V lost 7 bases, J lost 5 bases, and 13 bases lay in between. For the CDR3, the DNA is TGCGCCAGCCGATGGGACAAGGATCAGCCCCAGCATTTT. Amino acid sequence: CASRWDKDQPQHF.

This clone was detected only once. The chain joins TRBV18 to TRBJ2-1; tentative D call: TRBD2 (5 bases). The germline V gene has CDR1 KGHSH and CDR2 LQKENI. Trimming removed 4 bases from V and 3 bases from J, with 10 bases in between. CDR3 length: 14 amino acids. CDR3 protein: CASSRLSHYNEQFF. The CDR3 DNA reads TGTGCCAGCTCACGACTATCCCACTACAATGAGCAGTTCTTC.

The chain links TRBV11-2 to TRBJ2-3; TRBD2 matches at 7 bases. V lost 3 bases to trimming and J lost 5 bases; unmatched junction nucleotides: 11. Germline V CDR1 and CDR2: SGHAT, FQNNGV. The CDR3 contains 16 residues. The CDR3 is CASSLGGRASVDTQYF. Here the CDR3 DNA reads TGTGCCAGCAGCTTGGGGGGGAGGGCCTCAGTAGATACGCAGTATTTT.

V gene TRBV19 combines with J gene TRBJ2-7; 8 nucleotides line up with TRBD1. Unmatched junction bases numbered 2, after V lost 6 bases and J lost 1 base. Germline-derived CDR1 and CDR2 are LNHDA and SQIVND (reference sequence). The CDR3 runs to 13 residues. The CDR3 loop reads CASRTGVSYEQYF. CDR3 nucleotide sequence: TGTGCCAGTAGGACAGGGGTTTCCTACGAGCAGTACTTC. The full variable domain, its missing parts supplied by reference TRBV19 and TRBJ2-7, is DGGITQSPKYLFRKEGQNVTLSCEQNLNHDAMYWYRQDPGQGLRLIYYSQIVNDFQKGDIAEGYSVSREKKESFPLTVTSAQKNPTAFYLCASRTGVSYEQYFGPGTRLTVT.

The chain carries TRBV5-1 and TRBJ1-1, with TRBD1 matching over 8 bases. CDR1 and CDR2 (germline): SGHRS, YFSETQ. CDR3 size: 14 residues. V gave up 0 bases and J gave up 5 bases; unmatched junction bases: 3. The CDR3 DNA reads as TGCGCCAGCAGCTTGGCCACAGGGGGGACTGAAGCTTTCTTT. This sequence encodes CASSLATGGTEAFF.

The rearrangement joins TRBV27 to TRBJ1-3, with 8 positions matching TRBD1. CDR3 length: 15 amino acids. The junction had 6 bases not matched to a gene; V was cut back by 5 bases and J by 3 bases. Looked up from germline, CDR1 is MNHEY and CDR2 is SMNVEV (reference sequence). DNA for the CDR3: TGTGCCAGCAGTGCCCAGGGGGCGAATGGAAACACCATATATTTT. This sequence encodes CASSAQGANGNTIYF.

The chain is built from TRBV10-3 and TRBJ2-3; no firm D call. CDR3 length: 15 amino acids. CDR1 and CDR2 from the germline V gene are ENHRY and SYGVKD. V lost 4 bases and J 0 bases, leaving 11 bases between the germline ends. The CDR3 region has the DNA TGTGCCATCAGTGGGCCCCAGTTCAGCACAGATACGCAGTATTTT. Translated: CAISGPQFSTDTQYF.

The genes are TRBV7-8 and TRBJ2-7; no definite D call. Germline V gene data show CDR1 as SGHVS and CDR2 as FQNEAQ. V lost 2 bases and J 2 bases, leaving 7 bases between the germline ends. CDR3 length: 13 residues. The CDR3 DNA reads TGTGCCAGCAGCTTAATAGATCCCTACGAGCAGTACTTC. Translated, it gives CASSLIDPYEQYF.

The chain's CDR3 is CASSYGGLNTEAFF. CDR3 bases: TGTGCCAGCAGTTACGGAGGGTTGAACACTGAAGCTTTCTTT. This chain joins TRBV28 and TRBJ1-1; D unresolved. The CDR3 totals 14 residues. Germline loops: CDR1 MDHEN, CDR2 SYDVKM. V was clipped by 4 bases and J by 0 bases, with 9 bases between them.

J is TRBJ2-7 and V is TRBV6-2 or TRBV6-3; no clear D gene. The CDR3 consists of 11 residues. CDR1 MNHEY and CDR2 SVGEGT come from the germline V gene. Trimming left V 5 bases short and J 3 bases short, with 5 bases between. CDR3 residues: CASSPNYEQYF. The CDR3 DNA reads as TGTGCCAGCAGTCCCAACTACGAGCAGTACTTC.

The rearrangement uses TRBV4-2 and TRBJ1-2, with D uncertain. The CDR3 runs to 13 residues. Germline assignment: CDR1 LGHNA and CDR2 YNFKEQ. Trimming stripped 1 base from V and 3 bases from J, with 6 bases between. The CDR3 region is CASSQGEDYGYTF. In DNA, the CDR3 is TGTGCCAGCAGCCAAGGAGAAGACTATGGCTACACCTTC.

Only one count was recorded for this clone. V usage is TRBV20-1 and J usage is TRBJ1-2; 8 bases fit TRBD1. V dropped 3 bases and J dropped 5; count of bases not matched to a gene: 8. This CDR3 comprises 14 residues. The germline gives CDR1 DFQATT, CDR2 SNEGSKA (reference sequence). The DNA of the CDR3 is TGCAGTGCTAGTGAGACAGGGGTGGGATATGGCTACACCTTC. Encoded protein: CSASETGVGYGYTF.

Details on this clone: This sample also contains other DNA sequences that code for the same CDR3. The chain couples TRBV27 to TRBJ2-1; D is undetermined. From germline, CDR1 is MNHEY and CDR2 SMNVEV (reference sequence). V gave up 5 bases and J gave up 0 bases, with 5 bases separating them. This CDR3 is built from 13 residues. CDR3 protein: CASSLSSYNEQFF. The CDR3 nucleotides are TGTGCCAGCAGTCTGAGCTCCTACAATGAGCAGTTCTTC.

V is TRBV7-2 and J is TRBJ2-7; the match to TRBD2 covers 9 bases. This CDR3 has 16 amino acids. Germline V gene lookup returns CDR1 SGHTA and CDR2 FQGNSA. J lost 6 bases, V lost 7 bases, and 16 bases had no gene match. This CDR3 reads CASTPTPSGRSLEQYF. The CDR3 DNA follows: TGTGCCAGCACCCCCACCCCCAGCGGGAGGTCCCTCGAGCAGTACTTC.

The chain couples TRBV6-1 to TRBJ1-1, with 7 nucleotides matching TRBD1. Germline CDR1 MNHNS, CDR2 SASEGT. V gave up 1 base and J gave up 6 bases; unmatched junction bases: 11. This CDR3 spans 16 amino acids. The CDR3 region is CASSEGQGSLVPEAFF. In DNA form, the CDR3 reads TGTGCCAGCAGTGAAGGACAGGGAAGTTTGGTTCCTGAAGCTTTCTTT.

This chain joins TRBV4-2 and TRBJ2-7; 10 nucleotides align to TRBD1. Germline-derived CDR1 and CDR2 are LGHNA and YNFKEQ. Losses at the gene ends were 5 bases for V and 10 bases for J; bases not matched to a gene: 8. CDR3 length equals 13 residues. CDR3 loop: CASSRDRGMNQYF. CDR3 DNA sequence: TGTGCCAGCAGCAGGGACAGGGGCATGAATCAGTACTTC.

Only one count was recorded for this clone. Written as DNA, the CDR3 is TGTGCCAGCAGCGTCTCACATCGGACAGGGGGGTCCTACGAGCAGTACTTC. Its translation: CASSVSHRTGGSYEQYF. The chain has TRBV9 and TRBJ2-7, with 10 bases fitting TRBD1. The germline V gene has CDR1 SGDLS and CDR2 YYNGEE. V lost 2 bases, J lost 1 base, and 9 bases stayed unmatched. This CDR3 contains 17 residues.

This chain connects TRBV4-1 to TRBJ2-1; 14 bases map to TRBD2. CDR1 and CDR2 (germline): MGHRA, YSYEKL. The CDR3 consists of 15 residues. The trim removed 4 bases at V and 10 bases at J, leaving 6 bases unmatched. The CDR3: CASSPGTSGSQEQFF. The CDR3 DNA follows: TGCGCCAGCAGCCCCGGGACTAGCGGGAGCCAGGAGCAGTTCTTC.